A selection of T cell receptor beta chains follows, all from one sample in a study of naive CD8 T cells in extremely preterm neonates. Only in-frame clones appear in the TCRdb table, and some are missing; sequencing was by immunoSEQ multiplex PCR. The sample contains about 23,000 clones, around 89% of which appear only once. Sequenced: naive CD8+ T cells from cord blood. The receptors shown here come from a boy who was born preterm. The CDR3 runs from the conserved cysteine through the conserved F or W. A D gene is named only where the DNA matches it firmly. Not every row has a clone size; where given, it reads once, few, many or a size class.

v_call	clone_size	j_call	d_call	cdr3_aa	cdr3_nt
TRBV30	-	TRBJ2-7	TRBD1	CAWSPGTGLYEQYF	TGTGCCTGGAGCCCCGGGACAGGGCTCTACGAGCAGTACTTC
TRBV10-2	few	TRBJ2-2	-	CASSGEELFF	TGCGCCAGCAGTGGCGAGGAGCTGTTTTTT
TRBV7-3	-	TRBJ2-1	TRBD2	CASSLPRTSGHNEQFF	TGTGCCAGCAGCTTACCTAGGACTAGCGGGCACAATGAGCAGTTCTTC
TRBV4-1	once	TRBJ2-3	-	CASSHYTSTDTQYF	TGCGCCAGCAGCCACTATACAAGCACAGATACGCAGTATTTT
TRBV10-1	-	TRBJ2-3	TRBD2	CASSEKRGPDTQYF	TGCGCCAGCAGTGAAAAGCGGGGGCCAGATACGCAGTATTTT
TRBV6-5	-	TRBJ1-2	TRBD1	CASSFGTGYGYTF	TGTGCCAGCAGTTTTGGGACAGGGTATGGCTACACCTTC
TRBV19	-	TRBJ1-5	-	CASSIGWTGNQPQHF	TGTGCCAGTAGTATAGGATGGACAGGCAATCAGCCCCAGCATTTT
TRBV7-6	-	TRBJ1-1	-	CASSTSRGTEAFF	TGTGCCAGCAGCACAAGCAGGGGTACTGAAGCTTTCTTT
TRBV27	once	TRBJ2-5	-	CASSLGETQYF	TGTGCCAGCAGTTTGGGGGAGACCCAGTACTTC
TRBV5-1	-	TRBJ2-7	TRBD1	CASSPGTGGIYEQYF	TGCGCCAGCAGCCCGGGGACAGGGGGCATCTACGAGCAGTACTTC
TRBV7-3	once	TRBJ2-5	-	CASSLSGQETQYF	TGTGCCAGCAGCTTAAGCGGCCAAGAGACCCAGTACTTC
TRBV11-2	once	TRBJ2-7	TRBD2	CASSLGTSGYEQYF	TGTGCCAGCAGCTTAGGGACTAGCGGCTACGAGCAGTACTTC
TRBV7-4	-	TRBJ1-3	TRBD1	CASSFSGGGNTIYF	TGTGCCAGCAGCTTTTCAGGGGGCGGAAACACCATATATTTT
TRBV7-3	-	TRBJ2-2	TRBD1	CASSLTGGATGELFF	TGTGCCAGCAGCTTAACAGGGGGCGCTACCGGGGAGCTGTTTTTT
TRBV27	-	TRBJ1-1	-	CASSFYQGHTEAFF	TGTGCCAGCAGTTTTTACCAGGGTCACACTGAAGCTTTCTTT
TRBV7-9	-	TRBJ2-7	-	CASSSGPQGMSYEQYF	TGTGCCAGCAGCTCAGGTCCACAGGGAATGTCCTACGAGCAGTACTTC
TRBV5-6	-	TRBJ1-1	TRBD1	CASSQGVNTEAFF	TGTGCCAGCAGCCAGGGGGTGAACACTGAAGCTTTCTTT
TRBV4-2	-	TRBJ2-1	TRBD2	CASSPGTSGGWEQFF	TGTGCCAGCAGCCCCGGGACTAGCGGGGGGTGGGAGCAGTTCTTC
TRBV11-3	-	TRBJ1-6	TRBD1	CASSSGGSYNSPLHF	TGTGCCAGCAGTTCAGGGGGCTCCTATAATTCACCCCTCCACTTT
TRBV27	-	TRBJ1-3	-	CASSFRGVGNTIYF	TGTGCCAGCAGTTTTCGGGGAGTTGGAAACACCATATATTTT
TRBV6-5	-	TRBJ2-1	TRBD1	CASRGQGAYNEQFF	TGTGCCAGCAGGGGACAGGGGGCATACAATGAGCAGTTCTTC
TRBV5-1	once	TRBJ2-7	TRBD2	CASSPGGEQYF	TGCGCCAGCAGCCCGGGGGGCGAGCAGTACTTC
TRBV29-1	-	TRBJ1-2	-	CSVDYGYTF	TGCAGCGTTGACTATGGCTACACCTTC
TRBV6-5	-	TRBJ1-2	-	CASSYGGNYGYTF	TGTGCCAGCAGTTACGGGGGCAACTATGGCTACACCTTC
TRBV7-2	-	TRBJ1-4	-	CASSLATGDLFF	TGTGCCAGCAGCTTAGCGACAGGTGACCTGTTTTTT
TRBV4-3	-	TRBJ2-5	-	CASSQAGEETQYF	TGCGCCAGCAGCCAAGCGGGGGAAGAGACCCAGTACTTC
TRBV7-6	-	TRBJ2-1	TRBD1	CASSLGTGANEQFF	TGTGCCAGCAGCTTAGGGACAGGGGCCAATGAGCAGTTCTTC
TRBV6-5	-	TRBJ1-1	TRBD1	CASSDRVNTEAFF	TGTGCCAGCAGTGACAGGGTGAACACTGAAGCTTTCTTT
TRBV4-3	-	TRBJ1-1	TRBD1	CASSQGQGATEAFF	TGCGCCAGCAGCCAAGGACAGGGGGCCACTGAAGCTTTCTTT
TRBV27	once	TRBJ2-4	TRBD1	CASSFRDRNIQYF	TGTGCCAGCAGTTTCCGGGACAGAAACATTCAGTACTTC
TRBV19	-	TRBJ2-7	TRBD1	CASSMTGGYEQYF	TGTGCCAGTAGTATGACAGGGGGCTACGAGCAGTACTTC
TRBV9	-	TRBJ1-2	TRBD1	CASSVGQGAYGYTF	TGTGCCAGCAGCGTAGGACAGGGGGCCTATGGCTACACCTTC
TRBV5-8	-	TRBJ1-3	-	CASSLLEFGNTIYF	TGTGCCAGCAGCTTGCTAGAGTTTGGAAACACCATATATTTT
TRBV5-6	-	TRBJ1-1	-	CASSLANPGGEAFF	TGTGCCAGCAGCTTGGCCAACCCGGGGGGCGAGGCTTTCTTT
TRBV5-6	-	TRBJ1-2	-	CASRALYGYTF	TGTGCCAGCAGGGCCCTCTATGGCTACACCTTC
TRBV28	-	TRBJ2-5	-	CASSLWGIQETQYF	TGTGCCAGCAGTTTATGGGGGATCCAAGAGACCCAGTACTTC
TRBV7-2	-	TRBJ2-5	TRBD2	CASRLAGGPETQYF	TGTGCCAGCAGACTAGCGGGGGGGCCAGAGACCCAGTACTTC
TRBV9	-	TRBJ2-3	-	CASSVGQGTDTQYF	TGTGCCAGCAGCGTAGGACAGGGCACAGATACGCAGTATTTT
TRBV30	once	TRBJ1-1	-	CAWSVGSGRAEAFF	TGTGCCTGGAGTGTAGGGTCGGGTAGGGCTGAAGCTTTCTTT
TRBV4-1	-	TRBJ2-1	TRBD2	CASGLAGALSSYNEQFF	TGCGCCAGCGGGCTAGCGGGGGCTCTCAGCTCCTACAATGAGCAGTTCTTC
TRBV7-3	-	TRBJ1-1	-	CASSLSVRGGTEAFF	TGTGCCAGCAGCTTAAGTGTTCGAGGGGGCACTGAAGCTTTCTTT
TRBV9	-	TRBJ2-6	-	CASSTSGANVLTF	TGTGCCAGCAGCACATCTGGGGCCAACGTCCTGACTTTC
TRBV6-5	few	TRBJ2-7	-	CASSEGHSYEQYF	TGTGCCAGCAGTGAGGGACATTCCTACGAGCAGTACTTC
TRBV5-6	-	TRBJ1-2	TRBD1	CASSLGTGVFGYTF	TGTGCCAGCAGCTTGGGGACAGGGGTTTTTGGCTACACCTTC
TRBV6-6	-	TRBJ2-7	TRBD2	CASSYSAGGYEQYF	TGTGCCAGCAGTTACTCAGCGGGGGGGTACGAGCAGTACTTC
TRBV5-1	-	TRBJ2-7	-	CASSFGTRDADLYEQYF	TGCGCCAGCAGCTTCGGGACCCGGGACGCCGACCTGTACGAGCAGTACTTC
TRBV4-1	-	TRBJ1-1	-	CASSQGATEAFF	TGCGCCAGCAGCCAGGGGGCCACTGAAGCTTTCTTT
TRBV7-9	-	TRBJ1-1	-	CASRRDPIEAFF	TGTGCCAGCAGACGGGACCCTATTGAAGCTTTCTTT
TRBV5-1	-	TRBJ2-1	-	CASSFGGAYNEQFF	TGCGCCAGCAGCTTTGGGGGCGCCTACAATGAGCAGTTCTTC
TRBV5-1	-	TRBJ2-2	-	CASSFGAGRTGELFF	TGCGCCAGCAGCTTTGGGGCAGGGAGGACCGGGGAGCTGTTTTTT
TRBV4-1	-	TRBJ2-7	TRBD2	CASSLSGGAYEQYF	TGCGCCAGCAGCCTTAGCGGGGGGGCCTACGAGCAGTACTTC
TRBV11-2	-	TRBJ1-1	-	CASSLGLGAEAFF	TGTGCCAGCAGCTTAGGCCTCGGGGCTGAAGCTTTCTTT
TRBV12-5	-	TRBJ2-7	-	CASGLVRGAEQYF	TGTGCTAGTGGTTTGGTACGTGGGGCCGAGCAGTACTTC
TRBV6-6	-	TRBJ1-4	-	CASSFGSYEKLFF	TGTGCCAGCAGTTTCGGTTCCTATGAAAAACTGTTTTTT
TRBV19	-	TRBJ2-3	TRBD2	CASSIQAGGLTDTQYF	TGTGCCAGTAGTATCCAAGCGGGGGGGCTGACAGATACGCAGTATTTT
TRBV10-3	once	TRBJ2-2	-	CAISGKAGELFF	TGTGCCATCAGTGGGAAGGCCGGGGAGCTGTTTTTT